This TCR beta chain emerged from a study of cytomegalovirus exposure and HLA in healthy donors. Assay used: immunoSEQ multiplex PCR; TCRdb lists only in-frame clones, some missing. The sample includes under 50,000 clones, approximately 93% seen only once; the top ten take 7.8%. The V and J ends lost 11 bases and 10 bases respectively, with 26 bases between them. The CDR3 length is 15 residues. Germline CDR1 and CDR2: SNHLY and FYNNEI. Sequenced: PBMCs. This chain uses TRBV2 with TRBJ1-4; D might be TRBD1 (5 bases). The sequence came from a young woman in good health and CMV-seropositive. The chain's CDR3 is CALRGEEDEYRKLFF. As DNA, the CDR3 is TGTGCCCTCCGGGGGGAAGAGGATGAGTACCGAAAACTGTTTTTT.